These T cell receptor beta chains were read from a single sample in a study of CD8+ T cells in alopecia areata. Assay: immunoSEQ multiplex PCR; the TCRdb copy retains only in-frame clones and omits some. The profile shows fewer than 250,000 clones, approximately 61% of them singletons. This specimen was CD4+ T cells sorted from blood, taken at week 0. These receptors were collected from a human donor with alopecia areata. Both conserved end residues are part of each CDR3. A D gene is named only where the DNA matches it firmly. Only part of the rows carry a size: once, few, many, or a class if the clone is expanded.

>TRBJ2-2|TRBV9|NA|TRBD2
TGTGCCAGCAACAGAGAGGCGGGGGGCACCGGGGAGCTGTTTTTT
CASNREAGGTGELFF
>TRBJ2-3|TRBV30|NA|NA
TGTGCCTGGACCCGCGGCCCAGGTACAGATACGCAGTATTTT
CAWTRGPGTDTQYF
>TRBJ1-5|TRBV10-3|NA|TRBD1
TGTGCCATCAGTGAGTCTACCTTACAGGGGGGCAATCAGCCCCAGCATTTT
CAISESTLQGGNQPQHF
>TRBJ1-2|TRBV7-8|NA|NA
TGTGCCAGCAGCACTCGAGACCCGGCCACCTATGGCTACACCTTC
CASSTRDPATYGYTF
>TRBJ2-5|TRBV5-6|few|NA
TGTGCCAGCAGCTTGCGGGAGACCCAGTACTTC
CASSLRETQYF
>TRBJ1-4|TRBV6-5|few|NA
TGTGCCAGCAGTTACAGCAGGACAACTAATGAAAAACTGTTTTTT
CASSYSRTTNEKLFF
>TRBJ2-5|TRBV12-5|NA|NA
TGTGCTAGTGGTTTGGTCCAAGAGACCCAGTACTTC
CASGLVQETQYF
>TRBJ2-7|TRBV29-1|many|NA
TGCAGCGTTGGAACCTCAGGGGCCTACGAGCAGTACTTC
CSVGTSGAYEQYF
>TRBJ2-3|TRBV6-5|NA|NA
TGTGCCAGCAGTGGTAGTGGGGGCGGTGAAGATACGCAGTATTTT
CASSGSGGGEDTQYF
>TRBJ1-1|TRBV5-8|few|NA
TGTGCCAGCAGCTTACCGACAGGAGGGAACACTGAAGCTTTCTTT
CASSLPTGGNTEAFF
>TRBJ1-4|TRBV9|NA|NA
TGTGCCAGCAGCGTAGATGGGGGGTCCGGAAAACTGTTTTTT
CASSVDGGSGKLFF
>TRBJ2-5|TRBV7-9|NA|NA
TGTGCCAGCAGCTTAGCGAGGCTCGGTCAAGAGACCCAGTACTTC
CASSLARLGQETQYF
>TRBJ2-2|TRBV5-1|NA|TRBD1
TGCGCCAGCAGCCTTGGGTCTATAGGACAGGGCACCGGGGAGCTGTTTTTT
CASSLGSIGQGTGELFF
>TRBJ2-7|TRBV7-9|NA|TRBD1
TGTGCCAGCAGCCCTAACGGACAGGGTGGTTCCTACGAGCAGTACTTC
CASSPNGQGGSYEQYF
>TRBJ2-1|TRBV6-1|NA|TRBD2
TGTGCCAGCAGTGTCACGGGACTAGCGCACTCCTACAATGAGCAGTTCTTC
CASSVTGLAHSYNEQFF
>TRBJ1-2|TRBV5-1|NA|NA
TGCGCCAGCAGCTTGGATAGAGGCTACACCTTC
CASSLDRGYTF
>TRBJ1-1|TRBV29-1|few|NA
TGCAGCGTTGAAGGGGTACTTAGGCCCGCTGAAGCTTTCTTT
CSVEGVLRPAEAFF
>TRBJ2-1|TRBV7-9|few|NA
TGTGCCAGCAGCCCTTACCTAGCCTCTCCAGGGAATGAGCAGTTCTTC
CASSPYLASPGNEQFF
>TRBJ2-7|TRBV7-6|NA|NA
TGTGCCAGCAGCTCTCGGGACGGAACCTACGAGCAGTACTTC
CASSSRDGTYEQYF
>TRBJ2-1|TRBV29-1|once|TRBD1
TGCAGCGCCGGGAGGGACAGGGGGAATGAGCAGTTCTTC
CSAGRDRGNEQFF
>TRBJ1-1|TRBV7-9|NA|NA
TGTGCCAGCAGCTTAGGGCAGGGTACGGACACTGAAGCTTTCTTT
CASSLGQGTDTEAFF
>TRBJ2-3|TRBV4-1|NA|NA
TGCGCCAGCAGCCAAGTAGGCTACCAGGGGAGAGATACGCAGTATTTT
CASSQVGYQGRDTQYF
>TRBJ1-2|TRBV30|NA|NA
TGTGCCTGGAGCGCTACCGGACGAGGGAGGAGGCATGGCTACACCTTC
CAWSATGRGRRHGYTF
>TRBJ2-7|TRBV14|NA|NA
TGTGCCAGCAGCCAAGATAGTCCGGCAGGGAAGTACTTC
CASSQDSPAGKYF
>TRBJ2-3|TRBV5-1|few|TRBD2
TGCGCCAGCCAGAGAGATAGCGGGAGGGCAGCAGATACGCAGTATTTT
CASQRDSGRAADTQYF
>TRBJ2-7|TRBV29-1|few|TRBD2
TGCAGCGTAGCGGGAGACCTATACGAGCAGTACTTC
CSVAGDLYEQYF
>TRBJ2-6|TRBV29-1|NA|NA
TGCAGCGCCAATCAGGGCCCTGGGGCCAACGTCCTGACTTTC
CSANQGPGANVLTF
>TRBJ2-6|TRBV29-1|once|TRBD1
TGCAGCGCCAGACTCGGGACAGCTATCTCTGGGGCCAACGTCCTGACTTTC
CSARLGTAISGANVLTF
>TRBJ2-4|TRBV27|NA|NA
TGTGCCAGCAGTTTGGGACACAAAAACATTCAGTACTTC
CASSLGHKNIQYF
>TRBJ2-7|TRBV27|NA|NA
TGTGCCAGCAGTTACCAAGGGACTGAGACCTACGAGCAGTACTTC
CASSYQGTETYEQYF
>TRBJ1-2|TRBV29-1|few|NA
TGCAGCGTTTCCGAAGCAGGGACACCGAATGGCTACACCTTC
CSVSEAGTPNGYTF